The 7 T cell receptor beta chains given below trace back to one sample, sequenced in a study of cytomegalovirus exposure and HLA in healthy donors. A multiplex PCR was run with 60 Vbeta primers and 13 Jbeta primers. Data came from immunoSEQ multiplex PCR; TCRdb stores just in-frame clones and leaves some out. The table shows about 90,000 clones, with about 73% occurring only once. The sample taken for sequencing was PBMCs. All receptors derive from a woman in her fifties or sixties in good health and CMV-seropositive.

This chain joins TRBV29-1 and TRBJ1-2, with 8 bases lining up with TRBD1. The CDR3 length is 12 residues. Germline CDR1 reads SQVTM; CDR2 reads ANQGSEA. V lost 6 bases, J lost 3 bases, and 3 bases stayed unmatched. The CDR3 coding sequence is TGCAGCGTCCTACAGGGGGACTATGGCTACACCTTC. Its translation: CSVLQGDYGYTF.

This chain joins TRBV7-2 and TRBJ2-3, with 7 bases aligning to TRBD2. CDR1 SGHTA and CDR2 FQGNSA come from the germline V gene. Trimming took 4 bases from V and 3 from J; bases not matched to a gene: 10. The CDR3 sequence is 16 residues long. The CDR3 sequence: CASSSGLAVLTDTQYF. The CDR3 nucleotides are TGTGCCAGCAGCTCGGGGCTAGCGGTGTTGACAGATACGCAGTATTTT.

The V gene is TRBV6-5, the J gene TRBJ2-7, with TRBD1 as a possible D gene (5 bases). V lost 0 bases and J lost 5, with 14 bases in between. Germline V gene lookup returns CDR1 MNHEY and CDR2 SVGAGI. The CDR3 sequence is 15 residues long. The CDR3 reads CASSYSSGAGDEQYF. CDR3 coding DNA: TGTGCCAGCAGTTACTCGTCTGGGGCAGGAGACGAGCAGTACTTC.

This sequence joins TRBV10-3 and TRBJ2-5, with 7 bases aligning to TRBD2. Germline values: CDR1 ENHRY, CDR2 SYGVKD. V lost 2 bases, J lost 5 bases, and 14 bases stayed unmatched. The CDR3 is 17 residues long. CDR3 sequence: CAISETRLARPGETQYF. The CDR3 DNA reads as TGTGCCATCAGTGAGACCCGACTAGCAAGGCCAGGGGAGACCCAGTACTTC.

This chain connects TRBV28 to TRBJ1-2; D might be TRBD1 (5 bases). V was trimmed by 3 bases and J by 8 bases, leaving 16 bases between them. This CDR3 region has 14 residues. The germline gives CDR1 MDHEN, CDR2 SYDVKM. In nucleotides, the CDR3 is TGTGCCAGCAGTTTGGGCGGCACAGGCGGAGGCTACACCTTC. The encoded protein is CASSLGGTGGGYTF.

This clone was counted once. The V and J genes are TRBV30 and TRBJ1-1; D is ambiguous. Per the germline V gene, CDR1 is GTSNPN and CDR2 is SVGIG (reference sequence). The CDR3 is 13 amino acids. Trimming cost V 8 bases and J 0 bases, with 13 bases left between them. The CDR3 DNA is TGTGCCCTCTCGAGAGAGATGAACACTGAAGCTTTCTTT. Protein product: CALSREMNTEAFF.

This clone was detected only once. The J gene is TRBJ2-3, the V gene TRBV14, with 7 nucleotides matching TRBD2. In germline, CDR1 is SGHDN, CDR2 FVKESK. V lost 3 bases and J lost 0; bases outside the gene matches: 6. The CDR3 is 16 amino acids. The CDR3 loop reads CASSHRDYSSTDTQYF. CDR3 bases: TGTGCCAGCAGCCACCGGGACTATTCTAGCACAGATACGCAGTATTTT.